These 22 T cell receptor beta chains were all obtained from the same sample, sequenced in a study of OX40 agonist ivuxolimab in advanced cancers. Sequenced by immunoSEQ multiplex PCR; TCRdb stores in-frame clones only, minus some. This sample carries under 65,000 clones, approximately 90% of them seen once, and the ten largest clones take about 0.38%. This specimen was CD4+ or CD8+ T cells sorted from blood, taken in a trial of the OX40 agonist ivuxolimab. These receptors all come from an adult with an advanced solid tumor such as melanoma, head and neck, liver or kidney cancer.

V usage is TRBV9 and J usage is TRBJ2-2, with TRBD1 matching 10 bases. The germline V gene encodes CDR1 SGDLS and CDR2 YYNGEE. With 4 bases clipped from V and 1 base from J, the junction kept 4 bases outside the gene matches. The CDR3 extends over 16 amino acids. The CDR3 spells CASSPRTGGNTGELFF. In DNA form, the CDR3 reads TGTGCCAGCAGCCCTCGGACAGGGGGGAACACCGGGGAGCTGTTTTTT.

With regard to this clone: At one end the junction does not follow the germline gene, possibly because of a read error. The CDR3 protein is CTSSPSLPGGNEKLFF. DNA for the CDR3: TGTACCAGCTCACCATCTCTCCCCGGGGGAAATGAAAAACTGTTTTTT. The chain combines TRBV18 with TRBJ1-4, with D possibly being TRBD1 (5 bases). Germline CDR1 reads KGHSH; CDR2 reads LQKENI. The CDR3 totals 16 residues.

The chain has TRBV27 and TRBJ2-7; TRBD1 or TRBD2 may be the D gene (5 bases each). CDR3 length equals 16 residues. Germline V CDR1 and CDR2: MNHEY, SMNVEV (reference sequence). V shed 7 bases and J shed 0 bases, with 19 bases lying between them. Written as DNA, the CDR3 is TGTGCCAGCACTCCTTACGTATCAGGGAGCTCCTACGAGCAGTACTTC. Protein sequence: CASTPYVSGSSYEQYF.

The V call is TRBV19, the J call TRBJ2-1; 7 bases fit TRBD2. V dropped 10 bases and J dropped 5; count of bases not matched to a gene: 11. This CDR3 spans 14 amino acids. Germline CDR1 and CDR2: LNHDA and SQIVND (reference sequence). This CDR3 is CATEGTSGNNEQFF. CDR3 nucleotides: TGTGCCACCGAAGGGACGAGCGGGAACAATGAGCAGTTCTTC.

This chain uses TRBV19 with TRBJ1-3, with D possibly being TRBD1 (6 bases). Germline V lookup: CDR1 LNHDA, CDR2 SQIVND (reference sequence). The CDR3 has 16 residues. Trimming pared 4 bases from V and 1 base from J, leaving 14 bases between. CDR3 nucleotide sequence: TGTGCCAGTAGTACCCCCTCGGGGGCGTCTGGAAACACCATATATTTT. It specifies CASSTPSGASGNTIYF. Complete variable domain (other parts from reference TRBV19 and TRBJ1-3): DGGITQSPKYLFRKEGQNVTLSCEQNLNHDAMYWYRQDPGQGLRLIYYSQIVNDFQKGDIAEGYSVSREKKESFPLTVTSAQKNPTAFYLCASSTPSGASGNTIYFGEGSWLTVV.

The CDR3 DNA is TGTGCCAGCAGTGGGTGGACGGACAATGAGCAGTTCTTC. It is translated as CASSGWTDNEQFF. The chain uses TRBV27 and TRBJ2-1, with D unclear. This CDR3 comprises 13 residues. The V and J ends lost 5 bases and 5 bases respectively, with 10 bases between them. Germline V gives CDR1 MNHEY, CDR2 SMNVEV (reference sequence).

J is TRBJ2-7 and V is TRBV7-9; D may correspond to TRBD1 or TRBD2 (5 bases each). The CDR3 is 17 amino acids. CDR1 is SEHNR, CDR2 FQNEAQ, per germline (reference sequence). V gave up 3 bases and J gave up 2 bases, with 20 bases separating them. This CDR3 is CASSFPEGYGTPYEQYF. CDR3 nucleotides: TGTGCCAGCAGCTTTCCTGAGGGGTATGGCACCCCCTACGAGCAGTACTTC.

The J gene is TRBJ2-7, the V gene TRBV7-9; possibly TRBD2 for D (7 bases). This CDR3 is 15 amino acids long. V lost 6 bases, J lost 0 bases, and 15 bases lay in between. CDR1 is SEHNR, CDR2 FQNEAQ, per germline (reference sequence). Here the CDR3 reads CASRLALGGSYEQYF. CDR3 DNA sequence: TGTGCCAGCAGACTAGCGCTAGGGGGCTCCTACGAGCAGTACTTC.

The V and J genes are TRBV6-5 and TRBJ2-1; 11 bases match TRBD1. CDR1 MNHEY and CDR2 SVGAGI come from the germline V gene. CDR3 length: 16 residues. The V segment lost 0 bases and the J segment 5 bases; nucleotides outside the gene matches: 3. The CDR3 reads CASSYSGQGGNNEQFF. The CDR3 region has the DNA TGTGCCAGCAGTTACTCGGGACAGGGGGGAAACAATGAGCAGTTCTTC.

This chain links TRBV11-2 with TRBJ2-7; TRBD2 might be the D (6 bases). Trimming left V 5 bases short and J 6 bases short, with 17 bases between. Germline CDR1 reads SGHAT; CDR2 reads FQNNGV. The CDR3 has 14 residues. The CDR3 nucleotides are TGTGCCAGCAGCCCCAGTCGCGGGGCGGTCGAGCAGTACTTC. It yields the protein CASSPSRGAVEQYF.

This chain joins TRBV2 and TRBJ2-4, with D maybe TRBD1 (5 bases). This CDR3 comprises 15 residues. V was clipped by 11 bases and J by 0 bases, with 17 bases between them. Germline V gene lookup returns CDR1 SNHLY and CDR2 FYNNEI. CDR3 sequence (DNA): TGTGCCGTAATGACAGATTCCCTAGCCAAAAACATTCAGTACTTC. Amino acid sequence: CAVMTDSLAKNIQYF.

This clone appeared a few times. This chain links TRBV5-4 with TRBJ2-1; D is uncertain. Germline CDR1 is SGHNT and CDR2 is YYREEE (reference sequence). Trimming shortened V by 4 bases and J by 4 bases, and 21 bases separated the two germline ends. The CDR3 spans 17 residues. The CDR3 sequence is CASSPLPYSRIYNEQFF. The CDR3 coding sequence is TGTGCCAGCAGCCCGCTCCCTTACTCCAGAATATACAATGAGCAGTTCTTC.

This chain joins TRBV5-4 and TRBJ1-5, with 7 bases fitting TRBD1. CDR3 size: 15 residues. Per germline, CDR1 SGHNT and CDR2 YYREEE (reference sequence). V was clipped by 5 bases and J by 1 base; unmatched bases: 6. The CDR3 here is CASSVKGASNQPQHF. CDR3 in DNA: TGTGCCAGCAGTGTCAAGGGGGCGAGCAATCAGCCCCAGCATTTT.

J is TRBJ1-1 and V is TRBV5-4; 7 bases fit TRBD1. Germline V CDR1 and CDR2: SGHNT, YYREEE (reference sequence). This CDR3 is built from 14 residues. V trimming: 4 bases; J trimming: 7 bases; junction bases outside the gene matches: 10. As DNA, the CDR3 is TGTGCCAGCAGCGCGAACCAGGGGGTGGGTGAAGCTTTCTTT. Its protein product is CASSANQGVGEAFF. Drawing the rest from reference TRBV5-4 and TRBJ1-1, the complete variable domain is ETGVTQSPTHLIKTRGQQVTLRCSSQSGHNTVSWYQQALGQGPQFIFQYYREEENGRGNFPPRFSGLQFPNYSSELNVNALELDDSALYLCASSANQGVGEAFFGQGTRLTVV.

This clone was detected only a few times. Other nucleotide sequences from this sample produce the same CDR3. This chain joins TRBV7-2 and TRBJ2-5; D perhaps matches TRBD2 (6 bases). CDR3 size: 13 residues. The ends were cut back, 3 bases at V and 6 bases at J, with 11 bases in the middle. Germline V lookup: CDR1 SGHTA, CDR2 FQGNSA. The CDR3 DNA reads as TGTGCCAGCAGCTTGGGACTGGGGAAGACCCAGTACTTC. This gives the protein CASSLGLGKTQYF.

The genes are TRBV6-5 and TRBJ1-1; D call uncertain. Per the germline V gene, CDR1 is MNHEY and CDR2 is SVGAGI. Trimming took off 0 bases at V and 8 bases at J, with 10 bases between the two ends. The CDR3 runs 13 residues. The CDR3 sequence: CASSYSTSFEAFF. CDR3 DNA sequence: TGTGCCAGCAGTTACTCGACGTCGTTCGAAGCTTTCTTT.

The CDR3 coding sequence is TGTGCCAGCAGTTTCCAACAGGGGAGCACAGATACGCAGTATTTT. Encoded protein: CASSFQQGSTDTQYF. This chain joins TRBV7-2 and TRBJ2-3; TRBD1 matches 7 bases. With V trimmed by 6 bases and J by 0 bases, 6 bases remained unmatched. The CDR3 runs to 15 residues. Germline V lookup: CDR1 SGHTA, CDR2 FQGNSA.

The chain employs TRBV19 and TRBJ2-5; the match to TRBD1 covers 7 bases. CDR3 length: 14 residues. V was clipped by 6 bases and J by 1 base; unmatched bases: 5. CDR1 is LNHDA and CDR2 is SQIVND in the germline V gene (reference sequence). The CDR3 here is CASRLQGIQETQYF. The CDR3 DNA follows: TGTGCCAGTAGACTACAGGGGATCCAAGAGACCCAGTACTTC.

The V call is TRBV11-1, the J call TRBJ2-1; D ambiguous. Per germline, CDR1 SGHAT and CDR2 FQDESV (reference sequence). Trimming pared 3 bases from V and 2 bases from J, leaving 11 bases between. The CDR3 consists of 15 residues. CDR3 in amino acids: CASSFPKTAYNEQFF. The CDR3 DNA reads TGTGCCAGCAGCTTTCCCAAAACCGCCTACAATGAGCAGTTCTTC. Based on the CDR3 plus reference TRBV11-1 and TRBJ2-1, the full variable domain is EAEVAQSPRYKITEKSQAVAFWCDPISGHATLYWYRQILGQGPELLVQFQDESVVDDSQLPKDRFSAERLKGVDSTLKIQPAELGDSAMYLCASSFPKTAYNEQFFGPGTRLTVL.

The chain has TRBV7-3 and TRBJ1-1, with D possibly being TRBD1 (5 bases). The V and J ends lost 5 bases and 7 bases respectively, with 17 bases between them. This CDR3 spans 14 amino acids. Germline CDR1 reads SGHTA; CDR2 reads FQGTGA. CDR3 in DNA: TGTGCCAGCAGCCGGGACTCAACAAGCAGTGAAGCTTTCTTT. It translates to CASSRDSTSSEAFF. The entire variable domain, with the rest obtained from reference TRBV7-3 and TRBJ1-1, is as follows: GAGVSQTPSNKVTEKGKYVELRCDPISGHTALYWYRQSLGQGPEFLIYFQGTGAADDSGLPNDRFFAVRPEGSVSTLKIQRTERGDSAVYLCASSRDSTSSEAFFGQGTRLTVV.

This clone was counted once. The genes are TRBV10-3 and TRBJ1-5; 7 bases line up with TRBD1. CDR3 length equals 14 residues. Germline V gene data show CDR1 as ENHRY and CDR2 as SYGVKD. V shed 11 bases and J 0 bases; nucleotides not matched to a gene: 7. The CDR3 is CASSDRDSNQPQHF. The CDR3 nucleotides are TGTGCCTCTTCCGACAGGGATAGCAATCAGCCCCAGCATTTT.

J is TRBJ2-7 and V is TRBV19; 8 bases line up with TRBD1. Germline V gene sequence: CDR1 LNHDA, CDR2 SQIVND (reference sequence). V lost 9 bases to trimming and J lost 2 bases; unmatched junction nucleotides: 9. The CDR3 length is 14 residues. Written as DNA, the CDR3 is TGTGCCAGCATGTCCCGGGACAGGCCCTACGAGCAGTACTTC. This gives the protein CASMSRDRPYEQYF.